Below, one TCR beta chain is given with its context. The data originate from a study of blood T cell repertoires in COVID-19. From germline, CDR1 is MDHEN and CDR2 SYDVKM. The CDR3 spans 16 residues. The ends lost 1 base at V and 3 bases at J; junction bases unmatched: 5. As handled by the study authors: It was from reference gene primer amplification that nucleated cell counts were estimated. The repertoire was sequenced with immunoSEQ multiplex PCR; TCRdb's copy has only in-frame clones and lacks some. The V and J calls and clone size come from that table; D and trimming were worked out from the DNA. The sample contains around 250,000 clones, roughly 80% of which appear only once.

The TCR sequence derives from a woman under 30 with acute or convalescent COVID-19. The chain links TRBV28 to TRBJ2-1, with 8 bases fitting TRBD2. What was sequenced was peripheral blood. DNA of the CDR3: TGTGCCAGCAGTTTATCGGCTAGCGGGTACTACAATGAGCAGTTCTTC. Encoded protein: CASSLSASGYYNEQFF.